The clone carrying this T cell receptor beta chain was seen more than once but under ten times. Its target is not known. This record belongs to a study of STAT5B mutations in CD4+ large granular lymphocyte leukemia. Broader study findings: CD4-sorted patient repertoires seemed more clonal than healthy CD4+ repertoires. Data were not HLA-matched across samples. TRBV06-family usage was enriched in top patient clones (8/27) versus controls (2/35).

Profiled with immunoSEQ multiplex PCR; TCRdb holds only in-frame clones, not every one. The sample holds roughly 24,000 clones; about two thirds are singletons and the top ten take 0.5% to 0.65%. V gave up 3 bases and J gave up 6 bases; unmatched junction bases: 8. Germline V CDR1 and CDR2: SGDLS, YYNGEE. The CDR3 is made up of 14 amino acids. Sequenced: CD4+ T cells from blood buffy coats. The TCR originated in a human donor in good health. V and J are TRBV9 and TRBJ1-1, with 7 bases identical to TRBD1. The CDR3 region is CASSGTTGSAEAFF. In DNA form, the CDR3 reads TGTGCCAGCAGCGGAACGACAGGGAGCGCTGAAGCTTTCTTT.